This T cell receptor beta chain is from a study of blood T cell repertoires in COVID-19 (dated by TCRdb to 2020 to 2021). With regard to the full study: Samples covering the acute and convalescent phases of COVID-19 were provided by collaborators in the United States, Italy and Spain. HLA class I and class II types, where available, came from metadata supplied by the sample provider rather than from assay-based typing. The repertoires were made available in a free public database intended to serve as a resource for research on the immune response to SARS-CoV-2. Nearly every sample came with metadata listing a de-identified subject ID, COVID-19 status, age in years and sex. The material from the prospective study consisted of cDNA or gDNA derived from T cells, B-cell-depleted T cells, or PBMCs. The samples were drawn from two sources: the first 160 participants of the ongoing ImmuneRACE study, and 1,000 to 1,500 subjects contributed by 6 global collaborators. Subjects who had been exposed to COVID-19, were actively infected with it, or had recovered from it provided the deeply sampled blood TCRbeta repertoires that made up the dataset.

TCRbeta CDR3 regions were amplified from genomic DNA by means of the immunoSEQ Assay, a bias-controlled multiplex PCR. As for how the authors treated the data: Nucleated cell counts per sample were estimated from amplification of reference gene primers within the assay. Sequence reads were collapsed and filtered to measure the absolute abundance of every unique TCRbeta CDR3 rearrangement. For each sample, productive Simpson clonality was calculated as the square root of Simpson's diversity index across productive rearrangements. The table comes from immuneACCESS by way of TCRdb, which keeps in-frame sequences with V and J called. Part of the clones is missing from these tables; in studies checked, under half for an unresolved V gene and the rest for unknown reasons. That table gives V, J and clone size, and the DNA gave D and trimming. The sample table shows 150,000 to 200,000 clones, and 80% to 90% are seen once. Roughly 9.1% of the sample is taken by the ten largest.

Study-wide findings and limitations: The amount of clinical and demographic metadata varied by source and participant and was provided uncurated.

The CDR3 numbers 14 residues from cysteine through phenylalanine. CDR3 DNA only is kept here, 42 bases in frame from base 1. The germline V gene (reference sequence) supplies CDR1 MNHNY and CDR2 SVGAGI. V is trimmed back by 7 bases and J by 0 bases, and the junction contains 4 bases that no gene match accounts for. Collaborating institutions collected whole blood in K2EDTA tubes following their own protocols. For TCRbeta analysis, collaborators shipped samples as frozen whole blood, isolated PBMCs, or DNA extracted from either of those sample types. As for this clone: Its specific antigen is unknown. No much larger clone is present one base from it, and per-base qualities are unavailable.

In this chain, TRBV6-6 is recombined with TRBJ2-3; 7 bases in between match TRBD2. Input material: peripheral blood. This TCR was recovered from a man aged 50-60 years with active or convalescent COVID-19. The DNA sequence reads TGTGCCAGCAACCAAGCGGGGAGCACAGATACGCAGTATTTT. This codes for CASNQAGSTDTQYF.